The sequence of this TCR beta chain was determined in a study of T cells in Graves' hyperthyroidism and ophthalmopathy (dated by TCRdb to between 2018 and 2021). General notes on the study: Peripheral blood was collected at initial diagnosis, before any treatment. A discovery cohort of about 95 patients, about 44 with Graves' ophthalmopathy and roughly 59 with stable Graves' hyperthyroidism, was used to find distinguishing TCR V-J signatures. Whether ophthalmopathy could be predicted prospectively was tested in an independent validation cohort made up of fewer than 20 hyperthyroidism patients plus 17 patients who later progressed to ophthalmopathy. The 75 to 100 discovery patients were randomly split 7:3 into training and test sets. The study also compared thyroid tissue and blood T-cell repertoires from several Graves' hyperthyroidism patients. Once sampling was done, hyperthyroidism patients were given methimazole at a starting dose of 30 mg daily, whereas ophthalmopathy patients were given high-dose intravenous methylprednisolone. TCR Vbeta CDR3 sequencing of some 140 peripheral blood samples (under 45 ophthalmopathy, 75 to 85 hyperthyroidism and roughly 17 progressor patients) is reported in the paper.

As encoded in the germline V gene (reference sequence), CDR1 is SGHAT while CDR2 is FQDESV. The CDR3, cysteine through phenylalanine, is 14 amino acids long. This entry keeps only the CDR3 DNA: 42 bases, framed from base 1. V sheds 10 bases and J sheds 2 bases, leaving 18 bases between their ends. The TCR beta CDR3 regions were amplified from RNA transcripts. The first round of RT-PCR for the TCR CDR3 was performed with the HTBI primer set and the Qiagen OneStep RT-PCR kit. Libraries were constructed in a second round of multiplex PCR, after which size selection and purification were performed. Paired-end sequencing of the libraries was performed with 100 bp reads on an Illumina HiSeq2000. Concerning the study's data processing: SOAPnuke was used to process the raw data, removing reads that contained adapters or uncalled bases, had a mean Phred below 15, or lacked an exact match to the constant primer or identifier. COPE v1.2.5 was used to merge high-quality paired reads, and clonotypes were defined as unique nucleotide sequences. Clonotypes were aligned to IMGT TRBV, TRBD and TRBJ reference segments using MiTCR v1.1. The analysis included only V-J combinations with a frequency above 0.0001, which together covered 99% to 99.2% of the repertoires. The TCS score was defined as the ratio of F50 (clonal expansion) to E x V (chaos), calculated using BLOSUM62-based TCRdist between CDR3 peptides within each V-J. Welch's t-statistics and random forest reduced fewer than 600 V-J features to 13, which were used in a naive Bayes classifier (R e1071). Using fastp trimming at Q25 and MiXCR clonotype assembly, TCRdb reanalyzed the public sequencing data and kept in-frame beta chains. Entries that share a CDR3 protein sequence are merged under the most common genes and DNA. TCRdb, not the authors, supplied the V and J calls. The sample table shows approximately 740,000 distinct CDR3 sequences, and about 14% are seen once. About 9.4% of the sample rests with the top ten.

A patient counted as having stable Graves' hyperthyroidism if no progression to ophthalmopathy occurred over 18 months of follow-up. Hyperthyroidism patients were newly diagnosed, had a disease duration of under 2 months, and were aged 18 to 65 years. The study excluded patients with uncontrolled infections, other autoimmune diseases, pregnancy or lactation. Diagnoses relied on clinical symptoms, serum thyroxine and TRAb, thyroid ultrasound and orbital computed tomography. Ficoll-Paque density gradient centrifugation was used to isolate PBMCs from about 10 ml of fresh peripheral blood. Total RNA was extracted with Trizol reagent, and quality was checked on an Agilent 2100 Bioanalyzer. On the study overall, not on this receptor specifically: Most expanded thyroid clonotypes (frequency above 0.001) were also found in blood, which suggests that blood repertoires may mirror thyroid immune responses. A 13 V-J signature model separated ophthalmopathy from stable hyperthyroidism, with over 85% sensitivity and roughly 84% specificity in cross-validation and 80%/75% in testing. In validation, progression to ophthalmopathy was predicted by the model with nearly 71% sensitivity and 72.22% specificity, a median of about 6.8 months before onset. Sample size was not statistically predetermined, and blinding of investigators to group allocation was not performed.

As for this clonotype: No cognate antigen has been identified for it. A much larger clone lies one base from this, so it may be a read error.

The rearranged chain carries TRBV11-1 and TRBJ2-7; the D element could tentatively be TRBD1 or TRBD2, as 5 bases agree for each. This receptor was obtained from a woman between 18 and 30 years old with Graves' hyperthyroidism. The sequencing sample was made of blood. The encoded CDR3 is CANGNRDLTYEQYF. The nucleotide sequence is given as TGTGCCAACGGCAACCGGGACCTAACCTACGAGCAGTACTTC.